This paragraph covers one TCR beta chain sequence. Its matching antigen is unknown. Here immunoSEQ multiplex PCR was the method, and the copy in TCRdb shows in-frame clones only, minus some. Of 85,000 to 130,000 clones in the sample, about 88% were seen once. This record comes from a study of graft-versus-host responses after intestinal transplantation. Study in general: The recipients all started with anti-thymocyte globulin induction and then took tacrolimus and steroids for about three years.

The source was unstimulated CD4+ T cells sorted from spleen or lymph node cells, collected before intestinal transplant. This clonotype was obtained from a human donor who received an intestinal transplant.

CDR3 residues: CATSRAGPYEQYF. The CDR3 DNA is TGTGCCACCAGCAGAGCGGGACCCTACGAGCAGTACTTC. This rearrangement joins TRBV15 to TRBJ2-5; perhaps D is TRBD1 or TRBD2 (5 bases each). Gene TRBJ2-7 matches the end of the DNA better, so the J call may be wrong. This CDR3 is built from 13 residues. Per germline, CDR1 LNHNV and CDR2 YYDKDF (reference sequence).